This TCR beta chain stems from a study of metastatic and nonmetastatic thyroid tumors. TCRdb reprocessed the PCR reads using MiXCR. The table records under 75,000 clones, more than 15% of them present only once. CDR1 is SGHTA and CDR2 is FQGNSA in the germline V gene. This CDR3 spans 14 amino acids. V lost 5 bases to trimming and J lost 4 bases; unmatched junction nucleotides: 6. This clone was seen at least ten times. No patient received treatment before thyroid surgery. The receptor was isolated from a female donor with papillary thyroid cancer or a benign thyroid nodule (not recorded which). Some clones in this sample may be carry-over from other donors' samples. The chain joins TRBV7-2 to TRBJ2-3; 7 bases match TRBD2. Material for sequencing was blood. Here the CDR3 DNA reads TGTGCCAGCAGCCCGACTAGCCTGGCAGATACGCAGTATTTT. Translating gives CASSPTSLADTQYF.